A selection of T cell receptor beta chains follows, all from one sample in a study of Ad26.COV2.S vaccination and SARS-CoV-2 variants. Repertoires were generated with immunoSEQ multiplex PCR, while TCRdb's copy carries only in-frame clones and drops some. This repertoire shows roughly 420,000 clones, roughly 87% found once; its top ten account for around 2.5%. The sequencing here drew on peripheral blood, taken in a trial of Ad26.COV2.S vaccine versus placebo. The receptors were sampled from a person aged 18 to 65 who received the Ad26.COV2.S COVID-19 vaccine or a placebo. CDR3s include the opening cysteine and the closing phenylalanine or tryptophan.

>TRBV19|TRBJ1-6
CASSFGQEGSPLHF
>TRBV5-1|TRBJ2-3
CASSSTTQGAMQYF
>TRBV7-9|TRBJ1-5
CASSEGTGRSLYSNQPQHF
>TRBV7-2|TRBJ1-3
CASSPTLAWPGNTIYF
>TRBV7-2|TRBJ2-1
CASSSVIAVQFF
>TRBV10-2|TRBJ1-5
CASSLNRHQPQHF
>TRBV6-6|TRBJ2-2
CASSNPSGGYTGELFF
>TRBV5-1|TRBJ2-5
CASSLDSQETQYF
>TRBV28|TRBJ1-1
CASSTQGMNTEAFF
>TRBV28|TRBJ2-3
CASSSSGGAVDTQYF